Each of the 32 T cell receptor beta chains below was sequenced from the same sample in a study of T cells in Graves' hyperthyroidism and ophthalmopathy. The CDR3 regions of TCR beta were amplified from RNA transcripts. First-round RT-PCR targeting the TCR CDR3 was performed with the HTBI primer set. TCRdb used MiXCR to reprocess the multiplex PCR reads, holding one entry per CDR3 protein. The table records around 690,000 distinct CDR3 sequences, around 20% of them present only once. Material: blood. All receptors derive from a young man with Graves' ophthalmopathy.

This clonotype was counted a few times. The chain combines TRBV6-2 or TRBV6-3 with TRBJ2-5; the D is unclear. The CDR3 covers 13 residues. Germline CDR1 and CDR2: MNHEY and SVGEGT. V gave up 0 bases and J gave up 4 bases, with 6 bases separating them. The CDR3 protein is CASSYSRRETQYF. CDR3 DNA sequence: TGTGCCAGCAGTTACTCGAGGAGAGAGACCCAGTACTTC.

The chain recombines TRBV3-1 with TRBJ2-7, with D hard to call. Trimming shortened V by 4 bases and J by 3 bases, and 16 bases separated the two germline ends. Germline values: CDR1 LGHDT, CDR2 YNNKEL (reference sequence). This CDR3 region has 15 residues. CDR3 protein: CASSPDTETDYEQYF. The DNA of the CDR3 is TGTGCCAGCAGCCCTGACACCGAAACCGACTACGAGCAGTACTTC.

The chain carries TRBV11-2 and TRBJ2-5; no reliable D call. Germline CDR1 SGHAT, CDR2 FQNNGV. This CDR3 contains 15 residues. V lost 2 bases and J 1 base, leaving 11 bases between the germline ends. CDR3 loop: CASSLQAVAQETQYF. The CDR3 DNA sequence: TGTGCCAGCAGCTTACAAGCAGTGGCCCAAGAGACCCAGTACTTC.

The sample holds many counts of this clonotype. The chain uses TRBV11-2 and TRBJ1-1; D gene ambiguous. Looked up from germline, CDR1 is SGHAT and CDR2 is FQNNGV. Trimming took off 4 bases at V and 0 bases at J, with 12 bases between the two ends. The CDR3 consists of 15 residues. The CDR3 DNA sequence: TGTGCCAGCAGCTCGACAACAAACTTGAACACTGAAGCTTTCTTT. Residues: CASSSTTNLNTEAFF.

The sample holds many counts of this clonotype. The rearrangement joins TRBV4-1 to TRBJ2-7; no clear D gene. Germline assignment: CDR1 MGHRA and CDR2 YSYEKL. V lost 1 base and J lost 0, with 13 bases in between. There are 16 residues in the CDR3. CDR3 nucleotide sequence: TGCGCCAGCAGCCAAGGGGTGGGTCCTCCCTCCTACGAGCAGTACTTC. Translating it yields CASSQGVGPPSYEQYF.

This chain joins TRBV6-5 and TRBJ1-6; D ambiguous. The CDR3 length is 17 residues. Trimming took 1 base from V and 7 from J, leaving 17 bases between them. Germline V lookup: CDR1 MNHEY, CDR2 SVGAGI. The CDR3 sequence is CASSYFRGELYNSPLHF. In nucleotides, the CDR3 is TGTGCCAGCAGTTACTTTCGGGGAGAGCTATACAATTCACCCCTCCACTTT.

In this sample, this clonotype turned up a few times. This chain links TRBV24-1 with TRBJ1-5; D is unresolved. Germline V CDR1 and CDR2: KGHDR, SFDVKD. The CDR3 has 18 amino acids. The V end lost 0 bases, the J end lost 0 bases, and 14 bases lay between the germline ends. CDR3 sequence reads: CATSDLRHKTYSNQPQHF. CDR3 DNA sequence: TGTGCCACCAGTGATTTGCGACACAAGACCTATAGCAATCAGCCCCAGCATTTT.

This clonotype appeared a few times. This chain connects TRBV7-9 to TRBJ1-2; D not certain. This CDR3 has 15 amino acids. V shed 1 base and J shed 8 bases, with 17 bases lying between them. Germline assignment: CDR1 SEHNR and CDR2 FQNEAQ (reference sequence). The CDR3 nucleotides are TGTGCCAGCAGCTTAGTGGATCCAGGCGCTAGGGGCTACACCTTC. Translating it yields CASSLVDPGARGYTF.

This clonotype came up once. The chain couples TRBV28 to TRBJ2-1, with 15 bases identical to TRBD2. The CDR3 has 16 residues. CDR1 is MDHEN and CDR2 is SYDVKM in the germline V gene. Trimming at V came to 5 bases and at J to 6 bases, leaving 5 bases not matched to a gene. The DNA for the CDR3 is TGTGCCAGCAGTAGGGGACTAGCGGGAGGTCCCAATGAGCAGTTCTTC. This encodes CASSRGLAGGPNEQFF.

In its sample, this clonotype was seen a few times. This chain links TRBV18 with TRBJ2-5; tentatively, D is TRBD1 (6 bases). CDR1 and CDR2 (germline): KGHSH, LQKENI. The CDR3 runs 15 residues. V lost 0 bases and J lost 4, with 12 bases in between. The CDR3 coding sequence is TGTGCCAGCTCACCACCGGCCGGCAGGGGAGAGACCCAGTACTTC. Its protein product is CASSPPAGRGETQYF.

This clonotype showed up just a few times. The V and J genes are TRBV20-1 and TRBJ2-2, with TRBD1 identical over 9 bases. Germline V gives CDR1 DFQATT, CDR2 SNEGSKA (reference sequence). Trimming cost V 2 bases and J 6 bases; bases outside gene matches: 13. There are 17 residues in the CDR3. The CDR3 protein is CSARPLARDRDSGELFF. The CDR3 coding sequence is TGCAGTGCTAGACCCCTCGCCCGGGACAGGGACTCCGGGGAGCTGTTTTTT.

The chain links TRBV9 to TRBJ2-5; D may match TRBD1 or TRBD2 (7 bases each). Germline CDR1 is SGDLS and CDR2 is YYNGEE. Deletions cut 1 base from V and 4 bases from J, with 17 bases between. The CDR3 loop spans 16 amino acids. The CDR3 DNA sequence: TGTGCCAGCAGCGTATCGGTACAGGGGAGGGGAGAGACCCAGTACTTC. Protein: CASSVSVQGRGETQYF.

This clonotype came up a few times. This chain uses TRBV2 with TRBJ1-1; TRBD1 matches at 7 bases. V dropped 9 bases and J dropped 2; count of bases not matched to a gene: 3. Germline lookup yields CDR1 SNHLY and CDR2 FYNNEI. The CDR3 contains 12 residues. CDR3 protein: CARRTGNTEAFF. CDR3 nucleotides: TGTGCCAGAAGGACAGGTAACACTGAAGCTTTCTTT.

This clonotype has more than one count but fewer than ten. The chain combines TRBV2 with TRBJ2-7, with TRBD1 identical over 7 bases. The germline gives CDR1 SNHLY, CDR2 FYNNEI. With 4 bases clipped from V and 6 bases from J, the junction kept 9 bases outside the gene matches. CDR3 length equals 14 residues. As DNA, the CDR3 is TGTGCCAGCAGTGCCAGACAGGGTAGTCGCGAGCAGTACTTC. The encoded protein is CASSARQGSREQYF.

Worth noting for this clonotype: Just one base apart from a much larger clone, this may be a read error. The CDR3 end shows no conserved phenylalanine or tryptophan, and so a read error is likely. The V call is TRBV3-1, the J call TRBJ2-7; either TRBD1 or TRBD2 may supply D (6 bases each). Between the trimmed V and J ends, which lost 6 bases and 4 bases, there was a span of 13 bases. CDR1 is LGHDT, CDR2 YNNKEL, per germline (reference sequence). The CDR3 has 13 residues. The CDR3 protein is CASRHEGGYEQYL. The CDR3 nucleotides read TGTGCCAGCAGGCACGAGGGGGGATACGAGCAGTACCTC.

The chain joins TRBV5-1 to TRBJ1-2; the D is unclear. V was trimmed by 4 bases and J by 4 bases, leaving 14 bases between them. The germline V gene encodes CDR1 SGHRS and CDR2 YFSETQ. The CDR3 runs to 14 residues. CDR3 protein: CASSPQAKPYGYTF. In nucleotides, the CDR3 is TGCGCCAGCAGCCCCCAGGCAAAACCCTATGGCTACACCTTC.

The chain has TRBV7-8 and TRBJ2-7, with D possibly matching TRBD1 (6 bases). V gave up 10 bases and J gave up 3 bases, with 13 bases separating them. The CDR3 consists of 12 residues. Germline-derived CDR1 and CDR2 are SGHVS and FQNEAQ. The CDR3 reads CATLDSHYEQYF. Here the CDR3 DNA reads TGTGCCACCCTGGACAGCCACTACGAGCAGTACTTC.

This clonotype appeared a few times. The chain joins TRBV6-1 to TRBJ2-1; D not certain. The CDR3 loop spans 17 amino acids. Germline V gives CDR1 MNHNS, CDR2 SASEGT. Trimming removed 0 bases from V and 3 bases from J, with 15 bases in between. The CDR3 loop is CASSEAETDFYYNEQFF. The CDR3 nucleotides are TGTGCCAGCAGTGAAGCCGAGACTGATTTCTACTACAATGAGCAGTTCTTC.

The V and J genes are TRBV11-2 and TRBJ2-7; weak D call: TRBD1 (6 bases). CDR1 and CDR2 (germline): SGHAT, FQNNGV. CDR3 length: 16 amino acids. Trimming cost V 5 bases and J 3 bases, with 20 bases left between them. The CDR3 sequence: CASSPDPGWDNYEQYF. For the CDR3, the DNA is TGTGCCAGCAGCCCCGACCCTGGCTGGGACAACTACGAGCAGTACTTC.

This clonotype was seen more than once but under ten times. This rearrangement joins TRBV7-9 to TRBJ2-1; the match to TRBD2 covers 9 bases. The CDR3 is 15 residues long. The germline CDR1 and CDR2 sequences are SEHNR and FQNEAQ (reference sequence). The junction had 6 bases not matched to a gene; V was cut back by 5 bases and J by 4 bases. This CDR3 reads CASSLLAGYYNEQFF. The CDR3 DNA is TGTGCCAGCAGCCTACTAGCGGGCTATTACAATGAGCAGTTCTTC.

This clonotype was detected a few times. CDR3 in DNA: TGTGCCAGCGAGGCGCGGAGAAACACTGAAGCTTTCTTT. Its protein is CASEARRNTEAFF. The chain is built from TRBV28 and TRBJ1-1; D is ambiguous. Germline loops: CDR1 MDHEN, CDR2 SYDVKM. The CDR3 consists of 13 residues. Deletions cut 8 bases from V and 2 bases from J, with 12 bases between. The entire variable domain, with the rest obtained from reference TRBV28 and TRBJ1-1, is as follows: DVKVTQSSRYLVKRTGEKVFLECVQDMDHENMFWYRQDPGLGLRLIYFSYDVKMKEKGDIPEGYSVSREKKERFSLILESASTNQTSMYLCASEARRNTEAFFGQGTRLTVV.

This clonotype came up many times. The V and J genes are TRBV24-1 and TRBJ2-1, with 9 bases that match TRBD2. V was pared by 5 bases and J by 7 bases, with 5 bases of the junction left unmatched. This CDR3 region has 14 residues. Germline V CDR1 and CDR2: KGHDR, SFDVKD. CDR3 DNA: TGTGCCACCAGTGTCGGTCTAGCGGGAAATGAGCAGTTCTTC. Its protein is CATSVGLAGNEQFF.

Regarding this clonotype: One end of the junction varies from germline; a read error may be responsible. The rearrangement joins TRBV12-3 or TRBV12-4 to TRBJ1-1, with no clear D. The CDR3 is 13 residues long. CDR3 in DNA: TGTGCCAGCAGTCTCCGACCGAACATTGAAGCTTTCTTT. This codes for CASSLRPNIEAFF.

V gene TRBV6-5 combines with J gene TRBJ1-6; no clear D. CDR1 and CDR2 (germline): MNHEY, SVGAGI. The V end was cut by 2 bases, the J end by 5 bases, with 10 bases between. The CDR3 runs 15 residues. The CDR3 region has the DNA TGTGCCAGCAGTTACAACGGCGGGGATAATTCACCCCTCCACTTT. Translated: CASSYNGGDNSPLHF.

This clonotype was detected many times. The chain employs TRBV28 and TRBJ2-1; perhaps TRBD1 as D (5 bases). The germline V gene has CDR1 MDHEN and CDR2 SYDVKM. V lost 4 bases to trimming and J lost 5 bases, with 15 bases between them. The CDR3 is 15 residues long. CDR3: CASSSPGAGHNEQFF. In DNA form, the CDR3 reads TGTGCCAGCAGTTCCCCTGGGGCAGGGCACAATGAGCAGTTCTTC. Looking up the rest from reference TRBV28 and TRBJ2-1 gives the full variable domain: DVKVTQSSRYLVKRTGEKVFLECVQDMDHENMFWYRQDPGLGLRLIYFSYDVKMKEKGDIPEGYSVSREKKERFSLILESASTNQTSMYLCASSSPGAGHNEQFFGPGTRLTVL.

Ten or more counts support this clonotype. The chain employs TRBV6-1 and TRBJ2-2; 8 bases fit TRBD2. This CDR3 is built from 15 residues. The V gene end was trimmed by 3 bases and the J gene end by 3 bases; junction bases not matched to a gene: 3. The V gene's germline CDR1 is MNHNS and CDR2 SASEGT. The CDR3 nucleotides read TGTGCCAGCAGTGATGGGACTAGAGACACCGGGGAGCTGTTTTTT. This gives the protein CASSDGTRDTGELFF.

This clonotype was picked up many times. V usage is TRBV11-2 and J usage is TRBJ1-1, with TRBD1 matching 8 bases. Per the germline V gene, CDR1 is SGHAT and CDR2 is FQNNGV. Trimming at V came to 2 bases and at J to 5 bases, leaving 1 base not matched to a gene. This CDR3 is built from 13 residues. The CDR3 region is CASSLNRGTEAFF. The CDR3 DNA is TGTGCCAGCAGCTTAAACAGGGGGACTGAAGCTTTCTTT.

The chain joins TRBV7-9 to TRBJ1-1; D may be TRBD1 (5 bases). The CDR3 contains 12 residues. Germline V gives CDR1 SEHNR, CDR2 FQNEAQ (reference sequence). The ends were cut back, 6 bases at V and 6 bases at J, with 11 bases in the middle. The CDR3 coding sequence is TGTGCCAGCAGGCCCGGGACTTCTGAAGCTTTCTTT. Its protein is CASRPGTSEAFF.

This clonotype was counted a few times. The rearrangement uses TRBV3-1 and TRBJ1-5; no clear D gene. CDR3 length equals 13 residues. Deletions cut 1 base from V and 3 bases from J, with 4 bases between. CDR1 and CDR2 (germline): LGHDT, YNNKEL (reference sequence). The CDR3 reads CASSQGNNQPQHF. As DNA, the CDR3 is TGTGCCAGCAGCCAAGGGAACAATCAGCCCCAGCATTTT.

CDR3 in amino acids: CASSLWVAGNTEAFF. CDR3 bases: TGTGCCAGCAGCTTATGGGTTGCAGGTAACACTGAAGCTTTCTTT. This chain links TRBV7-2 with TRBJ1-1; D call uncertain. The CDR3 runs to 15 residues. The germline V gene has CDR1 SGHTA and CDR2 FQGNSA. V shed 2 bases and J shed 2 bases, with 12 bases lying between them.

This clonotype was picked up many times. The genes are TRBV9 and TRBJ1-3; D is unclear. V gave up 2 bases and J gave up 0 bases, with 6 bases separating them. CDR1 SGDLS and CDR2 YYNGEE come from the germline V gene. This CDR3 has 14 residues. The CDR3 protein is CASSVGSSGNTIYF. The CDR3 region has the DNA TGTGCCAGCAGCGTCGGGTCCTCTGGAAACACCATATATTTT.

The chain joins TRBV5-1 to TRBJ2-3; 8 positions agree with TRBD1. The CDR3 contains 18 residues. With 4 bases clipped from V and 5 bases from J, the junction kept 18 bases outside the gene matches. Germline V gives CDR1 SGHRS, CDR2 YFSETQ. The DNA for the CDR3 is TGCGCCAGCAGCCGAGGACCGGGACAGGATCTTTTTGGAGATACGCAGTATTTT. It translates to CASSRGPGQDLFGDTQYF.